The T cell receptor (beta chain) described here comes from a study of shared clonotypes between healthy human individuals. Study-wide points: Roughly 5% was the fraction of naive CD4 clonotypes found shared across four donors. Generation probability values for non-shared clonotypes were lower than those for clonotypes shared by all four donors. Collection of samples was limited to blood; tissue repertoires likely differ. Rarefaction curves obtained for sorted subsets showed sequencing incomplete despite large depth.

Details on this clone: Its cognate antigen is unknown.

This CDR3 is 14 amino acids long. CDR1 is MNHNS, CDR2 SASEGT, per germline. V was clipped by 6 bases and J by 5 bases; unmatched bases: 7. The method was immunoSEQ multiplex PCR; TCRdb's version includes in-frame clones alone and lacks a portion of them. This sample has around 120,000 clones; 67% occur once, and the top ten carry approximately 24%. The clonotype originates from a woman younger than 45 in good health. This chain links TRBV6-1 with TRBJ2-5; 9 bases agree with TRBD1. Sample: memory CD8+ T cells sorted from blood. The subset: CD45RO+ cells pooled with CCR7-negative TemRA cells. Here the CDR3 reads CASRKGQGWETQYF. CDR3 coding DNA: TGTGCCAGCAGAAAGGGACAGGGTTGGGAGACCCAGTACTTC.